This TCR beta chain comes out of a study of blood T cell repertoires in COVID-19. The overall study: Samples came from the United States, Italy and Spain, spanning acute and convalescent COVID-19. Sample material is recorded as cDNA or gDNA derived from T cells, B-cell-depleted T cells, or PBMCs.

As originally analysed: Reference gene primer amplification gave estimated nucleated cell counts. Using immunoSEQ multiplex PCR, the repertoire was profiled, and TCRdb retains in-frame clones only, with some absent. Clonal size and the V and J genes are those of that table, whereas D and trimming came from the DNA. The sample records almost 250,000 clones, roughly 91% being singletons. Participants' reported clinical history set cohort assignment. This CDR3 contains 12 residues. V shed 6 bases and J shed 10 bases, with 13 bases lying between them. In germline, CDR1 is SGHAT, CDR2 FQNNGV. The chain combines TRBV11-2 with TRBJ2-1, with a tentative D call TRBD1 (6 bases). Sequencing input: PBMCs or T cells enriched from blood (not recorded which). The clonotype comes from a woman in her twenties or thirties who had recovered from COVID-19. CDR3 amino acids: CASSRRTDEQFF. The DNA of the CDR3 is TGTGCCAGCAGTCGCAGGACAGACGAGCAGTTCTTC.